These 5 T cell receptor beta chains were all obtained from the same sample, sequenced in a study of T-cell memory formation after mild COVID-19. TCRdb reprocessed the 5' RACE reads via MiXCR and lists one record per CDR3 protein. The sample lists around 180,000 distinct CDR3 sequences; 16% were seen once. The sample comprised PBMCs or a T cell subset sorted from them (not recorded which). The receptors derive from an adult woman who had mild COVID-19 (a few samples of this study predate the infection). Cell type and time point are not known.

The chain recombines TRBV11-2 with TRBJ2-1, with D possibly TRBD2 on 5 matching bases. The CDR3 runs to 15 residues. Trimming removed 0 bases at V and 9 bases at J, with 15 bases between. Germline assignment: CDR1 SGHAT and CDR2 FQNNGV. In DNA form, the CDR3 reads TGTGCCAGCAGCTTAGATATCGGCCGTCGGGGTGAGCAGTTCTTC. Protein sequence: CASSLDIGRRGEQFF.

Only a few counts were recorded for this clonotype. The rearrangement links TRBV7-2 to TRBJ1-5; TRBD1 agrees at 8 bases. CDR1 is SGHTA, CDR2 FQGNSA, per germline. V was pared by 3 bases and J by 7 bases, with 5 bases of the junction left unmatched. The length of the CDR3 is 14 residues. In DNA, the CDR3 is TGTGCCAGCAGCTTTGAGACAGGGGTGCAGCCCCAGCATTTT. Translating gives CASSFETGVQPQHF. The complete variable domain, with remaining parts taken from reference TRBV7-2 and TRBJ1-5, reads GAGVSQSPSNKVTEKGKDVELRCDPISGHTALYWYRQSLGQGLEFLIYFQGNSAPDKSGLPSDRFSAERTGGSVSTLTIQRTQQEDSAVYLCASSFETGVQPQHFGDGTRLSIL.

This clonotype showed up just a few times. CDR3 DNA sequence: TGTGCCAGCAGCTTAGCCTCGGACACCGGTTTTGGCAAAAACATTCAGTACTTC. Translated, it gives CASSLASDTGFGKNIQYF. The chain links TRBV7-8 to TRBJ2-4, with a possible D match to TRBD1 (5 bases). CDR3 length: 18 amino acids. CDR1 and CDR2 (germline): SGHVS, FQNEAQ. V gave up 0 bases and J gave up 3 bases, with 18 bases separating them.

This clonotype was seen a handful of times. The rearrangement links TRBV10-3 to TRBJ2-2, with D hard to call. Germline lookup yields CDR1 ENHRY and CDR2 SYGVKD. The CDR3 runs to 12 residues. Trimming shortened V by 6 bases and J by 2 bases, and 4 bases separated the two germline ends. The CDR3 DNA follows: TGTGCCATCAGACAAAACACCGGGGAGCTGTTTTTT. Translating it yields CAIRQNTGELFF.

The V call is TRBV7-2, the J call TRBJ2-2; a weak D match, TRBD1 (5 bases). Germline-derived CDR1 and CDR2 are SGHTA and FQGNSA. Trimming removed 5 bases from V and 4 bases from J, with 14 bases in between. The CDR3 extends over 15 amino acids. DNA of the CDR3: TGTGCCAGCAGCCCTAACAGGTTCGGCACCGGGGAGCTGTTTTTT. It translates to CASSPNRFGTGELFF.